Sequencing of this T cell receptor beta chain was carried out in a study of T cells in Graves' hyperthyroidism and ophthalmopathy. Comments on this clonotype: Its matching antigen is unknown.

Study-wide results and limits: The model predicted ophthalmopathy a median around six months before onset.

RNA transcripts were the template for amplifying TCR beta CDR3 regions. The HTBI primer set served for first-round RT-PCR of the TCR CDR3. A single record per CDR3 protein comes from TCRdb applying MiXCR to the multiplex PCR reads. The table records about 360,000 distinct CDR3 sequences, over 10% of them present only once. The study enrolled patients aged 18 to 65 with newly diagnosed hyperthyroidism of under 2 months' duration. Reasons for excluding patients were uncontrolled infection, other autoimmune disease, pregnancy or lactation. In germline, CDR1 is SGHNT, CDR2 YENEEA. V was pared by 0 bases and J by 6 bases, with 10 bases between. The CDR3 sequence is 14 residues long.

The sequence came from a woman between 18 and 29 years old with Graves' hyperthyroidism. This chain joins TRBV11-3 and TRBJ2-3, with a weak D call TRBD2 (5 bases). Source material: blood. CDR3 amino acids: CASSLDGVGDTQYF. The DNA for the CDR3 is TGTGCCAGCAGCTTAGACGGGGTGGGTGATACGCAGTATTTT.